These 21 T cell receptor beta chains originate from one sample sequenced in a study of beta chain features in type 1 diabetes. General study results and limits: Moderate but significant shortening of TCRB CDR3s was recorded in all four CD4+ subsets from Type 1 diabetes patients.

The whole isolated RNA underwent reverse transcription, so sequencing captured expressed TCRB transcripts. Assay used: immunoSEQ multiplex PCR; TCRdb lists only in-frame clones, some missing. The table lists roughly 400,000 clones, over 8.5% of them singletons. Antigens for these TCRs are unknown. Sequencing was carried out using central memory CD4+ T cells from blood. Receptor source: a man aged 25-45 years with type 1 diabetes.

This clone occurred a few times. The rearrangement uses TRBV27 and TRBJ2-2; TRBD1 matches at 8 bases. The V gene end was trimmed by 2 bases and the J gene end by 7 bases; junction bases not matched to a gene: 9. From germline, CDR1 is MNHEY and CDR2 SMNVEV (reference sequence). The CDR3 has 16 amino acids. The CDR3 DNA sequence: TGTGCCAGCAGTTTAGGGACAGGTACACTGGTCGGGGAGCTGTTTTTT. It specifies CASSLGTGTLVGELFF.

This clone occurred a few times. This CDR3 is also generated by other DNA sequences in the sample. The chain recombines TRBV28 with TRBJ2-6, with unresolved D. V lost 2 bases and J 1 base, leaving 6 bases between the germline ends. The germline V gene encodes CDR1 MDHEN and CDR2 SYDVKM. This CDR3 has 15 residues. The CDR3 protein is CASSLPVSGANVLTF. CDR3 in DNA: TGTGCCAGCAGTTTACCGGTTTCTGGGGCCAACGTCCTGACTTTC.

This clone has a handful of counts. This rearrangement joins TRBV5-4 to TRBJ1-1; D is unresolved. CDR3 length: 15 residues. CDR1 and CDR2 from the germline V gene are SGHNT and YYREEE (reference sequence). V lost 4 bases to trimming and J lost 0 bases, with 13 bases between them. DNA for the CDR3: TGTGCCAGCAGCATAGGAACTTACATGAACACTGAAGCTTTCTTT. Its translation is CASSIGTYMNTEAFF.

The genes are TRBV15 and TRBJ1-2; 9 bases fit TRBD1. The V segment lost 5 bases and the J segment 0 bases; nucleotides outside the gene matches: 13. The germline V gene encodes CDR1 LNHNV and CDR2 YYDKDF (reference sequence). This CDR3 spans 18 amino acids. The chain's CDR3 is CATSLLGQGRFANYGYTF. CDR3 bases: TGTGCCACCAGCTTGCTGGGACAGGGTCGGTTTGCTAACTATGGCTACACCTTC. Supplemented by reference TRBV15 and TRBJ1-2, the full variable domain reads DAMVIQNPRYQVTQFGKPVTLSCSQTLNHNVMYWYQQKSSQAPKLLFHYYDKDFNNEADTPDNFQSRRPNTSFCFLDIRSPGLGDTAMYLCATSLLGQGRFANYGYTFGSGTRLTVV.

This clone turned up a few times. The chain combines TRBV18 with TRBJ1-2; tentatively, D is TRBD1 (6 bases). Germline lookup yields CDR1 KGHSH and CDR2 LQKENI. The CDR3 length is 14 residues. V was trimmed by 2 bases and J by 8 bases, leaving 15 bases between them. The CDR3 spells CASSPGPGDTGYTF. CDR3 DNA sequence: TGTGCCAGCTCACCAGGGCCAGGGGATACGGGCTACACCTTC.

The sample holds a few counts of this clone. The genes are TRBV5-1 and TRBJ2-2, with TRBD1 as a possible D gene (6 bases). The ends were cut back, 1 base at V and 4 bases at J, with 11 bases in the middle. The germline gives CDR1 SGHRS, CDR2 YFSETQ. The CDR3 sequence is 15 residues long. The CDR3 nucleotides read TGCGCCAGCAGCTTGAGTGAAGGGGGCACCGGGGAGCTGTTTTTT. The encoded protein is CASSLSEGGTGELFF.

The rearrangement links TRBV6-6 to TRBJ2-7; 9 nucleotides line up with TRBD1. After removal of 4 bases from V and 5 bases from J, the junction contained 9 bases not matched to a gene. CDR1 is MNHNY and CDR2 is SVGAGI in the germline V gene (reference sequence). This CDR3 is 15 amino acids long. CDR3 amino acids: CASSLPRQGVDEQYF. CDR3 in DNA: TGTGCCAGCAGTTTACCCAGACAGGGGGTAGACGAGCAGTACTTC.

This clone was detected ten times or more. CDR3 loop: CASSGDLAKNIQYF. The CDR3 DNA is TGTGCCAGCAGTGGTGATTTAGCCAAAAACATTCAGTACTTC. The rearrangement joins TRBV27 to TRBJ2-4; D is unresolved. V was shortened by 5 bases and J by 0 bases, with 8 bases between the two germline ends. CDR3 length equals 14 residues. Looked up from germline, CDR1 is MNHEY and CDR2 is SMNVEV (reference sequence).

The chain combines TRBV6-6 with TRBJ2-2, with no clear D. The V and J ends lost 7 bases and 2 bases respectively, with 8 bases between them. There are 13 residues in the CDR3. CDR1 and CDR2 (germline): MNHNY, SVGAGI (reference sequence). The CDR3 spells CASINSNTGELFF. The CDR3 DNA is TGTGCCAGCATAAATAGTAACACCGGGGAGCTGTTTTTT.

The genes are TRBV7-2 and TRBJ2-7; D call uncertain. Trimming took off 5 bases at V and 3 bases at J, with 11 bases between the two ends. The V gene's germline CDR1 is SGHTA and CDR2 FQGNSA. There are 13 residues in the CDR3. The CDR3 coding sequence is TGTGCCAGCAGCCGCAAAGTAGACTACGAGCAGTACTTC. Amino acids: CASSRKVDYEQYF.

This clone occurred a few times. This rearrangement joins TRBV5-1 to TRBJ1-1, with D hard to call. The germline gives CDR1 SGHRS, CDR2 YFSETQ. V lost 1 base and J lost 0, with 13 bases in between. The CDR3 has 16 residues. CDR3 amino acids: CASSLTAGFMNTEAFF. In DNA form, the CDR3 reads TGCGCCAGCAGCTTGACGGCGGGGTTCATGAACACTGAAGCTTTCTTT.

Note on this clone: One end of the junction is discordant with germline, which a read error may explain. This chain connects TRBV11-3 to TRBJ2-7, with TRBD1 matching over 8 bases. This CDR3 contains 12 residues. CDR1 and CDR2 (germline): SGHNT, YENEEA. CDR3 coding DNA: TGTGCCAGCAGCACCTCTACAGGGGGACCTTTCTTC. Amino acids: CASSTSTGGPFF.

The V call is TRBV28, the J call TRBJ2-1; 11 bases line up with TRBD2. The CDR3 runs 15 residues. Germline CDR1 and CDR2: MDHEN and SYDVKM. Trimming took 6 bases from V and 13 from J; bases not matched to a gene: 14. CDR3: CASRPGTSGPNQQFF. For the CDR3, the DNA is TGTGCCAGCAGACCCGGGACTAGCGGCCCCAATCAACAGTTCTTC.

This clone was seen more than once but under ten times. The CDR3 DNA follows: TGTGCCAGCAGTTCGCCAGGGGGCGCACTAGCTTTCTTT. Its translation: CASSSPGGALAFF. This chain links TRBV6-5 with TRBJ1-1; 8 positions agree with TRBD1. With 4 bases clipped from V and 10 bases from J, the junction kept 8 bases outside the gene matches. Germline CDR1 is MNHEY and CDR2 is SVGAGI. The CDR3 length is 13 residues.

The CDR3 here is CASSSGIYGYTF. As DNA, the CDR3 is TGTGCCAGCAGTTCAGGGATCTATGGCTACACCTTC. The chain combines TRBV11-2 with TRBJ1-2, with D possibly being TRBD1 (5 bases). The V gene's germline CDR1 is SGHAT and CDR2 FQNNGV. This CDR3 has 12 residues. The V end lost 6 bases, the J end lost 4 bases, and 9 bases lay between the germline ends.

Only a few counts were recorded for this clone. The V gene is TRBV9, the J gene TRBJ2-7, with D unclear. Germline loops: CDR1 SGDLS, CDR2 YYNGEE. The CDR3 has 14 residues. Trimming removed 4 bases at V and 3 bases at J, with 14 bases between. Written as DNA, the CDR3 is TGTGCCAGCAGCCCCTCTGATGGGCGCTACGAGCAGTACTTC. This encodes CASSPSDGRYEQYF.

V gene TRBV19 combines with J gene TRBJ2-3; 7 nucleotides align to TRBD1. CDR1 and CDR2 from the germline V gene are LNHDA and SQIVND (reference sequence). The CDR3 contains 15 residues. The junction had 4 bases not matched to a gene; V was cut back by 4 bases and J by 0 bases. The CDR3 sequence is CASSTEQGSTDTQYF. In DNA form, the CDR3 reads TGTGCCAGTAGTACAGAACAGGGGAGCACAGATACGCAGTATTTT.

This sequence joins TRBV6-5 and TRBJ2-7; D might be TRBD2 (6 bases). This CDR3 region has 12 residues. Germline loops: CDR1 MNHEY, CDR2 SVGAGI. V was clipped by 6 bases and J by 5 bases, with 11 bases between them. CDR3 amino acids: CASSRGRHEQYF. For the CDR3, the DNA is TGTGCCAGCAGCCGGGGGAGACACGAGCAGTACTTC.

CDR3 nucleotides: TGTGCCAGCAGAGAACAGGGGATCTATGGCTACACCTTC. Translation gives CASREQGIYGYTF. The chain recombines TRBV10-3 with TRBJ1-2, with 7 nucleotides matching TRBD1. Germline V gives CDR1 ENHRY, CDR2 SYGVKD. CDR3 size: 13 residues. J lost 4 bases, V lost 10 bases, and 9 bases had no gene match.

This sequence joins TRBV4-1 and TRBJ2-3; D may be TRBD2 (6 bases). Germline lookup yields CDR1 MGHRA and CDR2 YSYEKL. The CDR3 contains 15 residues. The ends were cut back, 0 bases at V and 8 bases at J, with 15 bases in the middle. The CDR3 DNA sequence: TGCGCCAGCAGCCAAGATGGGGGGAATTACGGTACGCAGTATTTT. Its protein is CASSQDGGNYGTQYF.

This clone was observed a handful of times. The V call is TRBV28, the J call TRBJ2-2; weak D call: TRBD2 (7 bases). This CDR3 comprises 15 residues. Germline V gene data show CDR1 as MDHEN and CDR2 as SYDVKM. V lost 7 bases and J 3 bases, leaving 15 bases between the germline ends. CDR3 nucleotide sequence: TGTGCCAGCACGGTAGGGGGGGCGGACACCGGGGAGCTGTTTTTT. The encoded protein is CASTVGGADTGELFF.